This T cell receptor beta chain was sequenced for a study of patients and donors after allogeneic stem cell transplantation. Looked up from germline, CDR1 is SGDLS and CDR2 is YYNGEE. The CDR3 runs to 15 residues. V lost 5 bases and J lost 13; bases outside the gene matches: 14. TCRdb independently ran MiXCR on the RT-PCR reads; one entry per CDR3 protein. The sample holds about 200,000 distinct CDR3 sequences, around 41% seen once. This clonotype was observed a few times. This chain links TRBV9 with TRBJ1-4, with 10 bases fitting TRBD1. The clonotype was recovered from a human donor who was either an allogeneic HSCT recipient or a stem cell or donor lymphocyte infusion donor (not recorded which). It is not recorded whose cells these are; they may come from a transplant donor. The sequencing sample was made of blood, either unsorted or a sorted T cell fraction (not recorded which). CDR3 residues: CASRTRDRGVHGLFF. For the CDR3, the DNA is TGTGCCAGCAGAACCCGGGACAGGGGAGTGCACGGACTGTTTTTT.